This T cell receptor (beta chain) was obtained from a study of T cell responses to AZD1222 COVID-19 vaccine. Trimming left V 8 bases short and J 2 bases short, with 22 bases between. CDR3 size: 16 residues. Germline V gene sequence: CDR1 SQVTM, CDR2 ANQGSEA. Study conclusions and caveats: White British donors predominated, females outnumbered males, and clonal diversity was possibly underestimated. When two AZD1222 doses had been given, Spike-specific TCR breadth and depth rose. Every sample of the repertoires postdated the peak T cell response. Among AZD1222 vaccinees, only six or seven were seropositive at baseline.

TCRdb's table, derived via immunoSEQ multiplex PCR, lists solely in-frame clones and lacks some. The table records approximately 92,000 clones, around nine tenths of them present only once. As for this clone: The target antigen is unknown.

This clonotype was obtained from an adult in good health. Sequencing used peripheral blood, obtained on day 0 of AZD1222 vaccination. The rearrangement links TRBV29-1 to TRBJ1-5; no firm D call. CDR3 nucleotide sequence: TGCAGCTGTCCATTCCGGGCCGCTCCAGGCAATCAGCCCCAGCATTTT. This gives the protein CSCPFRAAPGNQPQHF.